This T cell receptor (beta chain) was identified in a study of T cells in Graves' hyperthyroidism and ophthalmopathy. Germline V gene sequence: CDR1 MNHEY, CDR2 SVGAGI. The CDR3 loop spans 15 amino acids. V lost 4 bases to trimming and J lost 0 bases; unmatched junction nucleotides: 3. Ophthalmopathy patients showed a Clinical Activity Score of at least 3, NOSPECS grade of at least 4 and duration under 3 months. From RNA transcripts, TCR beta CDR3 regions were amplified. Carried out on the TCR CDR3, a first-round RT-PCR used the HTBI primer set. MiXCR, run by TCRdb on the multiplex PCR reads, gives a single entry per CDR3 protein. The sample records 200,000 to 300,000 distinct CDR3 sequences, around 24% being singletons. The study's findings and limits: Ophthalmopathy was distinguished from stable hyperthyroidism by 13 V-J signatures.

This clonotype showed up many times. Its antigen is not known. V and J are TRBV6-5 and TRBJ2-4; 7 bases match TRBD1. Sequencing was done on a sample of blood. The TCR was taken from a woman between 35 and 50 years old with Graves' ophthalmopathy. The CDR3 coding sequence is TGTGCCAGCAGTTCAGGGACAGTAGCCAAAAACATTCAGTACTTC. Amino acids: CASSSGTVAKNIQYF.